One and the same sample provided the 26 T cell receptor beta chains below, sequenced in a study of T cells in Graves' hyperthyroidism and ophthalmopathy (dated by TCRdb to about 2019). The library was obtained by multiplex PCR. These reads were obtained on an Illumina HiSeq 2000. The TCR beta CDR3 regions were amplified from the RNA transcripts. For the first round of RT-PCR on the TCR CDR3, the HTBI primer set was used together with the Qiagen OneStep RT-PCR kit. The public reads were reanalyzed by TCRdb: fastp trimming at Q25, MiXCR alignment, in-frame beta chains only. When rows share a CDR3 protein, they turn into one entry using the most common DNA and genes. This sample holds hundreds of thousands of distinct CDR3 sequences; around 15% were observed only once. The top ten hold 25% to 30% of the sample. The sequencing sample was made of blood. Receptors were obtained from a woman aged 18-30 years with Graves' ophthalmopathy.

This clonotype was detected many times. V and J are TRBV7-8 and TRBJ2-1; D may be TRBD1 (6 bases). Germline V gene data show CDR1 as SGHVS and CDR2 as FQNEAQ. V was pared by 1 base and J by 0 bases, with 13 bases between. There are 17 residues in the CDR3. CDR3 protein: CASSLGLGQSSYNEQFF. The CDR3 coding sequence is TGTGCCAGCAGCTTAGGTCTCGGACAGAGCTCCTACAATGAGCAGTTCTTC. The variable domain in full, with the rest retrieved from reference TRBV7-8 and TRBJ2-1, is GAGVSQSPRYKVAKRGQDVALRCDPISGHVSLFWYQQALGQGPEFLTYFQNEAQLDKSGLPSDRFFAERPEGSVSTLKIQRTQQEDSAVYLCASSLGLGQSSYNEQFFGPGTRLTVL.

The table lists this clonotype with many counts. This chain joins TRBV27 and TRBJ1-6, with D tentatively TRBD1 (6 bases). Germline V lookup: CDR1 MNHEY, CDR2 SMNVEV (reference sequence). This CDR3 contains 15 residues. Trimming took off 6 bases at V and 8 bases at J, with 17 bases between the two ends. The CDR3 coding sequence is TGTGCCAGCAGGAGGATTCAGGGGACTGATTCACCCCTCCACTTT. It encodes CASRRIQGTDSPLHF.

This clonotype was counted ten times or more. This rearrangement joins TRBV6-2 or TRBV6-3 to TRBJ2-1; maybe TRBD1 (5 bases). V lost 7 bases and J 1 base, leaving 14 bases between the germline ends. Germline values: CDR1 MNHEY, CDR2 SVGEGT. This CDR3 spans 15 amino acids. The CDR3 DNA sequence: TGTGCCAGCATTCCTGGGGCCTCATCCTACAATGAGCAGTTCTTC. It specifies CASIPGASSYNEQFF.

This clonotype appeared many times. The rearrangement links TRBV6-2 or TRBV6-3 to TRBJ2-1, with TRBD1 as a possible D gene (5 bases). CDR1 and CDR2 (germline): MNHEY, SVGEGT. V gave up 7 bases and J gave up 7 bases, with 14 bases separating them. This CDR3 has 13 residues. The CDR3 sequence is CASNRRGANEQFF. CDR3 coding DNA: TGTGCCAGCAACCGAAGGGGTGCGAATGAGCAGTTCTTC.

This clonotype was detected many times. The CDR3 DNA follows: TGCAGTGCTAATATGCGGCTGAGCACAGATACGCAGTATTTT. Protein product: CSANMRLSTDTQYF. The chain has TRBV20-1 and TRBJ2-3; no definite D call. Germline V lookup: CDR1 DFQATT, CDR2 SNEGSKA (reference sequence). The CDR3 is made up of 14 amino acids. Trimming removed 4 bases from V and 0 bases from J, with 11 bases in between.

This clonotype was recorded at least ten times. The CDR3 region is CASSLANFYNEQFF. CDR3 nucleotides: TGCGCCAGCAGCTTGGCCAATTTTTACAATGAGCAGTTCTTC. This chain uses TRBV5-1 with TRBJ2-1, with D unresolved. There are 14 residues in the CDR3. Trimming took off 0 bases at V and 4 bases at J, with 8 bases between the two ends. Germline CDR1 reads SGHRS; CDR2 reads YFSETQ. Supplemented by reference TRBV5-1 and TRBJ2-1, the full variable domain reads KAGVTQTPRYLIKTRGQQVTLSCSPISGHRSVSWYQQTPGQGLQFLFEYFSETQRNKGNFPGRFSGRQFSNSRSEMNVSTLELGDSALYLCASSLANFYNEQFFGPGTRLTVL.

There are many counts of this clonotype. This sequence joins TRBV20-1 and TRBJ1-4; TRBD1 agrees at 7 bases. The CDR3 is 14 amino acids. The trim removed 2 bases at V and 8 bases at J, leaving 8 bases unmatched. CDR1 and CDR2 (germline): DFQATT, SNEGSKA (reference sequence). This CDR3 is CSARIRGGQEKLFF. The CDR3 DNA sequence: TGCAGTGCTAGAATAAGGGGGGGACAGGAAAAACTGTTTTTT.

On this clonotype itself: A single base separates this from a much larger clone, so it may be a read error. The chain recombines TRBV10-1 with TRBJ2-2, with unresolved D. The CDR3 sequence is 14 residues long. Germline CDR1 and CDR2: WNHNN and SYGVQD (reference sequence). For the CDR3, the DNA is TGCACCAGCACCGGCACTCGTAACACCGGGGAGCTGTTTTTT. This sequence encodes CTSTGTRNTGELFF.

This clonotype came up many times. The chain couples TRBV18 to TRBJ1-1, with D possibly TRBD1 on 5 matching bases. The CDR3 is made up of 15 amino acids. The germline V gene encodes CDR1 KGHSH and CDR2 LQKENI. V lost 0 bases to trimming and J lost 2 bases, with 10 bases between them. The CDR3 loop reads CASSPPGTSNTEAFF. For the CDR3, the DNA is TGTGCCAGCTCACCACCGGGGACCTCAAACACTGAAGCTTTCTTT.

This clonotype has a count of ten or more. This chain uses TRBV4-3 with TRBJ2-7; 7 nucleotides match TRBD2. Losses at the gene ends were 0 bases for V and 1 base for J; bases not matched to a gene: 6. Germline CDR1 is LGHNA and CDR2 is YSLEER. CDR3 length: 16 residues. CDR3 sequence: CASSQDLAGLSYEQYF. CDR3 DNA sequence: TGCGCCAGCAGCCAAGATTTAGCGGGTTTATCCTACGAGCAGTACTTC.

As for this clonotype: An end of the junction differs from the germline gene, which may be a read error. V is TRBV19 and J is TRBJ2-5, with no clear D. The CDR3 sequence is 13 residues long. Germline assignment: CDR1 LNHDA and CDR2 SQIVND (reference sequence). DNA of the CDR3: TGTGCCAGTAGTCGGGCAGCGCAAGAGACCCGGTACTTC. Amino acids: CASSRAAQETRYF. Filled out from reference TRBV19 and TRBJ2-5, the complete variable domain reads DGGITQSPKYLFRKEGQNVTLSCEQNLNHDAMYWYRQDPGQGLRLIYYSQIVNDFQKGDIAEGYSVSREKKESFPLTVTSAQKNPTAFYLCASSRAAQETRYFGPGTRLLVL.

This clonotype was recorded a few times. The chain uses TRBV7-9 and TRBJ1-1; D is possibly TRBD1 (6 bases). The CDR3 has 14 residues. Germline V gene sequence: CDR1 SEHNR, CDR2 FQNEAQ (reference sequence). V dropped 3 bases and J dropped 2 bases, with 10 bases sitting between them. The CDR3: CASSFQGFNTEAFF. The DNA of the CDR3 is TGTGCCAGCAGCTTTCAGGGGTTCAACACTGAAGCTTTCTTT.

This clonotype was seen more than once but under ten times. The chain is built from TRBV2 and TRBJ2-7; D uncertain. V lost 0 bases and J 1 base, leaving 16 bases between the germline ends. The length of the CDR3 is 17 residues. The germline V gene has CDR1 SNHLY and CDR2 FYNNEI. The CDR3 region is CASSEAHGDPVSYEQYF. CDR3 in DNA: TGTGCCAGCAGTGAAGCGCATGGGGATCCAGTGTCCTACGAGCAGTACTTC.

This clonotype was seen many times. The V and J genes are TRBV7-9 and TRBJ2-5; D not resolved. The germline V and J ends were trimmed by 11 bases and 5 bases, with 6 bases remaining between them. The CDR3 is made up of 9 amino acids. Germline V gene sequence: CDR1 SEHNR, CDR2 FQNEAQ (reference sequence). The CDR3 protein is CAQPETQYF. CDR3 bases: TGTGCCCAGCCGGAGACCCAGTACTTC.

This clonotype was counted many times. J is TRBJ1-3 and V is TRBV7-9; D unclear. Looked up from germline, CDR1 is SEHNR and CDR2 is FQNEAQ (reference sequence). The V gene lost 5 bases and the J gene lost 2 bases, with 4 bases spanning the gap. This CDR3 region has 12 residues. The CDR3 region is CASSIPGNTIYF. The CDR3 bases are TGTGCCAGCAGCATCCCTGGAAACACCATATATTTT.

This clonotype was detected a few times. The J gene is TRBJ2-6, the V gene TRBV20-1; D is ambiguous. Trimming took off 2 bases at V and 2 bases at J, with 7 bases between the two ends. Germline V gives CDR1 DFQATT, CDR2 SNEGSKA (reference sequence). The CDR3 sequence is 14 residues long. The CDR3 here is CSARPLTGANVLTF. The CDR3 DNA reads TGCAGTGCTAGACCTTTAACTGGGGCCAACGTCCTGACTTTC.

The V gene is TRBV15, the J gene TRBJ2-6, with 9 nucleotides matching TRBD1. J lost 1 base, V lost 4 bases, and 11 bases had no gene match. The CDR3 consists of 19 residues. Germline V gene data show CDR1 as LNHNV and CDR2 as YYDKDF (reference sequence). The CDR3 region has the DNA TGTGCCACCAGCAAGAAGGGGACAGGGATATTATCTGGGGCCAACGTCCTGACTTTC. It codes for CATSKKGTGILSGANVLTF.

The table lists this clonotype with many counts. The gene calls are TRBV29-1 and TRBJ2-5; TRBD2 matches at 12 bases. Germline V gives CDR1 SQVTM, CDR2 ANQGSEA. V was clipped by 7 bases and J by 2 bases; unmatched bases: 5. CDR3 length equals 14 residues. This CDR3 reads CSGAGTSGQETQYF. Here the CDR3 DNA reads TGCAGCGGGGCCGGGACTAGCGGGCAAGAGACCCAGTACTTC.

This clonotype was counted at least ten times. The genes are TRBV13 and TRBJ2-7, with D possibly matching TRBD1 (6 bases). Germline V lookup: CDR1 PRHDT, CDR2 FYEKMQ (reference sequence). This CDR3 is 13 amino acids long. Trimming cost V 4 bases and J 3 bases, with 10 bases left between them. CDR3 loop: CASSSGQFYEQYF. The CDR3 DNA reads TGTGCCAGCAGCTCCGGACAGTTCTACGAGCAGTACTTC.

In this sample, this clonotype turned up many times. The chain has TRBV18 and TRBJ2-7, with 7 bases matching TRBD1. V lost 0 bases and J lost 1; bases outside the gene matches: 15. Germline V gene lookup returns CDR1 KGHSH and CDR2 LQKENI. The CDR3 consists of 19 residues. The DNA for the CDR3 is TGTGCCAGCTCACCACCCATTGAACGAACAGGGGTCGCTTCCTACGAGCAGTACTTC. Translating it yields CASSPPIERTGVASYEQYF.

This clonotype was seen many times. This chain joins TRBV5-1 and TRBJ2-3; TRBD2 matches 11 bases. This CDR3 comprises 16 residues. Germline CDR1 SGHRS, CDR2 YFSETQ. V was clipped by 5 bases and J by 2 bases; unmatched bases: 7. CDR3 DNA: TGCGCCAGCAGATTCCTTAGCGGGGGGGCCACAGATACGCAGTATTTT. Translation: CASRFLSGGATDTQYF.

The table lists this clonotype with many counts. This chain connects TRBV18 to TRBJ1-1; D might be TRBD1 (6 bases). This CDR3 is 13 amino acids long. Germline assignment: CDR1 KGHSH and CDR2 LQKENI. The V end was cut by 3 bases, the J end by 8 bases, with 13 bases between. For the CDR3, the DNA is TGTGCCAGCTCACCGGCCAGGGGAGGAGAAGCTTTCTTT. Its protein product is CASSPARGGEAFF. Supplemented by reference TRBV18 and TRBJ1-1, the full variable domain reads NAGVMQNPRHLVRRRGQEARLRCSPMKGHSHVYWYRQLPEEGLKFMVYLQKENIIDESGMPKERFSAEFPKEGPSILRIQQVVRGDSAAYFCASSPARGGEAFFGQGTRLTVV.

This clonotype occurred a few times. The chain carries TRBV7-9 and TRBJ1-2; the match to TRBD1 covers 7 bases. J was trimmed by 3 bases and V by 4 bases; bases with no gene match: 11. The CDR3 length is 16 residues. Germline V gives CDR1 SEHNR, CDR2 FQNEAQ (reference sequence). The CDR3 loop reads CASSSQGGGAYYGYTF. The CDR3 nucleotides read TGTGCCAGCAGCTCCCAAGGGGGCGGGGCCTACTATGGCTACACCTTC.

This clonotype was seen many times. The chain employs TRBV20-1 and TRBJ1-2, with D possibly matching TRBD1 (5 bases). Germline-derived CDR1 and CDR2 are DFQATT and SNEGSKA (reference sequence). Trimming stripped 6 bases from V and 10 bases from J, with 15 bases between. The CDR3 has 11 amino acids. The DNA for the CDR3 is TGCAGTGCCCCGAACGGACATGTCTACACCTTC. This encodes CSAPNGHVYTF.

The chain uses TRBV5-5 and TRBJ1-1; D is perhaps TRBD1 (5 bases). The germline V gene has CDR1 SGHKS and CDR2 YYEKEE (reference sequence). The CDR3 contains 18 residues. With 3 bases removed from V and 1 base from J, the gap between germline ends came to 22 bases. The CDR3 loop reads CASSWTVQENGANTEAFF. The CDR3 DNA reads as TGTGCCAGCAGCTGGACGGTACAGGAAAACGGGGCGAACACTGAAGCTTTCTTT.

In this sample, this clonotype turned up many times. The gene calls are TRBV20-1 and TRBJ2-7; tentatively, D is TRBD2 (5 bases). The germline V gene encodes CDR1 DFQATT and CDR2 SNEGSKA (reference sequence). CDR3 length equals 13 residues. The V end lost 5 bases, the J end lost 4 bases, and 15 bases lay between the germline ends. The CDR3 is CSAPDYPAYEQYF. The CDR3 DNA is TGCAGTGCTCCTGACTATCCTGCGTACGAGCAGTACTTC.